A selection of T cell receptor beta chains follows, all from one sample in a study of T cell repertoires in MIS-A myocarditis. Here immunoSEQ multiplex PCR was the method, and the copy in TCRdb shows in-frame clones only, minus some. Altogether about 10,000 clones are present, approximately 90% being singletons, with the ten largest covering about 2%. The specimen sequenced was thoracic lymph node tissue obtained at autopsy. The origin of the receptors is a man aged 18 to 35 with fulminant myocarditis from multisystem inflammatory syndrome in adults (MIS-A) after COVID-19. The CDR3 runs from the conserved cysteine through the conserved F or W. A D gene is named only where the DNA matches it firmly.

j_call d_call v_call cdr3_length cdr3_aa
TRBJ1-2 - TRBV28 14 CASTNAGRNYGYTF
TRBJ2-3 - TRBV5-1 14 CASSLDSSTDTQYF
TRBJ1-1 - TRBV25-1 15 CASSEEGRRNTEAFF
TRBJ2-2 - TRBV7-2 12 CASSPNTGELFF
TRBJ2-5 TRBD2 TRBV5-6 15 CASSSLAGDQETQYF
TRBJ1-2 TRBD1 TRBV10-3 14 CAIDDRDRGWGYTF
TRBJ2-7 TRBD2 TRBV19 13 CASRTGGEYEQYF
TRBJ2-1 - TRBV7-2 14 CASSPISSYNEQFF
TRBJ2-7 - TRBV29-1 12 CSGWDNSYEQYF
TRBJ2-2 TRBD1 TRBV25-1 14 CASLGQANTGELFF
TRBJ1-1 - TRBV9 14 CASSAEGGGTEAFF
TRBJ1-1 - TRBV24-1 12 CATSDFGDRAFF
TRBJ1-6 - TRBV7-9 14 CASSPGLMNSPLHF
TRBJ1-1 - TRBV2 13 CATNLGGDTEAFF
TRBJ1-4 - TRBV6-1 14 CASSEVATNEKLFF
TRBJ2-5 - TRBV11-1 15 CASTHSRRGEETQYF
TRBJ2-7 TRBD1 TRBV28 15 CASRLTGTDSYEQYF
TRBJ2-7 TRBD1 TRBV19 14 CASSIGTGAYEQYF
TRBJ1-5 - TRBV5-1 15 CASSPGGGVGQPQHF
TRBJ2-3 TRBD1 TRBV19 13 CASSIDRGDTQYF
TRBJ2-3 - TRBV4-1 13 CASSQGPTDTQYF
TRBJ2-7 TRBD2 TRBV27 15 CASSLSRGRAYEQYF
TRBJ1-6 - TRBV7-9 12 CASSLVNSPLHF
TRBJ1-2 TRBD1 TRBV4-3 15 CASSRDREIFYGYTF
TRBJ2-7 - TRBV4-1 15 CASSQVATAAYEQYF
TRBJ1-6 - TRBV3-1/TRBV3-2 14 CASSSGFYNSPLHF
TRBJ2-4 TRBD2 TRBV14 18 CASSPRGGLFRGRNIQYF